This T cell receptor beta chain originates from a study of blood T cell repertoires in COVID-19. For the study at large: COVID-19 samples collected from the United States, Italy and Spain covered acute and convalescent phases. The cDNA or gDNA used as material had been derived from T cells, B-cell-depleted T cells, or PBMCs.

V shed 3 bases, J shed 5 bases, and the junction held 6 bases outside the gene matches. CDR1 LNHDA and CDR2 SQIVND come from the germline V gene (reference sequence). This CDR3 has 14 amino acids. Per the original data handling: Estimates of nucleated cell counts were drawn from the amplification of reference gene primers. Produced via immunoSEQ multiplex PCR; TCRdb's table is partial and in-frame only. V and J calls and clone size are those listed in that table; D and trimming were worked out from the DNA. There are 250,000 to 350,000 clones in the sample; approximately 89% occur only once, and 12% lies in the top ten.

This chain joins TRBV19 and TRBJ2-5, with 7 bases lining up with TRBD2. The sequence was obtained from a woman aged 55-69 years with acute or convalescent COVID-19. Sample: peripheral blood. The DNA for the CDR3 is TGTGCCAGTAGTATTCGGGGGGTAGGGGAGACCCAGTACTTC. It encodes CASSIRGVGETQYF. Supplemented by reference TRBV19 and TRBJ2-5, the full variable domain reads DGGITQSPKYLFRKEGQNVTLSCEQNLNHDAMYWYRQDPGQGLRLIYYSQIVNDFQKGDIAEGYSVSREKKESFPLTVTSAQKNPTAFYLCASSIRGVGETQYFGPGTRLLVL.